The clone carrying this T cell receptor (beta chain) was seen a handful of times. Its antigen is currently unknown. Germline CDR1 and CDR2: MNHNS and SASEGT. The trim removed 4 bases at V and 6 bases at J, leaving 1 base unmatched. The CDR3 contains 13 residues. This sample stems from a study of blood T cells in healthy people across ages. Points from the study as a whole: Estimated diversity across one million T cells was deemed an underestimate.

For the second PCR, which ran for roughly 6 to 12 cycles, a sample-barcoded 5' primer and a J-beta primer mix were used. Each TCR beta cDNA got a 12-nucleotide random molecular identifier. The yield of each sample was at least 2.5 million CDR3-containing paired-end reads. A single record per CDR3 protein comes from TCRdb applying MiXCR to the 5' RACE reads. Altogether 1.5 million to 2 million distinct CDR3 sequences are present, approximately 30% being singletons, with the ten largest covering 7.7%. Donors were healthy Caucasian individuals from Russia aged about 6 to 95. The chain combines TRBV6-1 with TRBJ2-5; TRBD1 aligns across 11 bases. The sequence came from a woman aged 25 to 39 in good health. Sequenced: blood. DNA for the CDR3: TGTGCCAGCAGTGGGACAGGGGGCAAGACCCAGTACTTC. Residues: CASSGTGGKTQYF.